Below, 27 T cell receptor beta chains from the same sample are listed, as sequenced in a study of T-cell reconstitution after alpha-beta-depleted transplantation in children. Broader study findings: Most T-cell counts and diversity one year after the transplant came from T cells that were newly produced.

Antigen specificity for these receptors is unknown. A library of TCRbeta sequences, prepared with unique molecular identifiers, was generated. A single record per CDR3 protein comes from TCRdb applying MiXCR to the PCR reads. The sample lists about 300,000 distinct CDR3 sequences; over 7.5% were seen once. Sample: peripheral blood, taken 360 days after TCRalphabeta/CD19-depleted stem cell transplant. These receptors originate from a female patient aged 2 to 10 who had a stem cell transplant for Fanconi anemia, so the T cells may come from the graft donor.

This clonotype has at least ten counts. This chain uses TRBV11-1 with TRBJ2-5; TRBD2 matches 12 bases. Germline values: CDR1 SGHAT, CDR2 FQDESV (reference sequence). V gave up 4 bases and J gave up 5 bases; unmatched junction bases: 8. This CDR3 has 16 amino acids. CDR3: CASSSGLAGTWETQYF. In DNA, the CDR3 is TGTGCCAGCAGCTCAGGACTAGCGGGGACCTGGGAGACCCAGTACTTC.

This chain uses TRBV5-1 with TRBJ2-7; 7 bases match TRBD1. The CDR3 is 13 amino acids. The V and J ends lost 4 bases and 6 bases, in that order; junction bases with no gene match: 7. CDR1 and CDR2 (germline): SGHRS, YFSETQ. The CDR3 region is CASSEQGRGEQYF. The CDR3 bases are TGCGCCAGCAGCGAACAGGGGAGAGGCGAGCAGTACTTC.

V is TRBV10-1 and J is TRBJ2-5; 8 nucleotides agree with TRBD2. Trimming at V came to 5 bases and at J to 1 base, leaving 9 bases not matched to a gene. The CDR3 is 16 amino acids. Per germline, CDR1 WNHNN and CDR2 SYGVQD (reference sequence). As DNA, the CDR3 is TGCGCCAGCAGTCCGATAAGAGGACTAGCCCAAGAGACCCAGTACTTC. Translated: CASSPIRGLAQETQYF.

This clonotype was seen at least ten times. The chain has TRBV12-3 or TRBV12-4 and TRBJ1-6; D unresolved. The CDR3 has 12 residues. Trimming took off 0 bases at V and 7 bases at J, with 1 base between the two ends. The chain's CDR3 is CASSLANSPLHF. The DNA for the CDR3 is TGTGCCAGCAGTTTAGCGAATTCACCCCTCCACTTT.

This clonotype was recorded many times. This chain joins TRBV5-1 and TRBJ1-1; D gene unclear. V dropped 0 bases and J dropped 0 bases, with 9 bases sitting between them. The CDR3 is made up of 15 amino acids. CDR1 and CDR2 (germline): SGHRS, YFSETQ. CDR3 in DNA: TGCGCCAGCAGCTTGGACCCGGGTATGAACACTGAAGCTTTCTTT. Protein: CASSLDPGMNTEAFF.

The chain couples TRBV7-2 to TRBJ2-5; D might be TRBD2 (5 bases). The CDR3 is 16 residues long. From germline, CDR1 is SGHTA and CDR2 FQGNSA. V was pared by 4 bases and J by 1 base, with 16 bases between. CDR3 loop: CASSSPTIKSQETQYF. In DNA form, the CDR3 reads TGTGCCAGCAGCTCTCCGACTATCAAATCCCAAGAGACCCAGTACTTC.

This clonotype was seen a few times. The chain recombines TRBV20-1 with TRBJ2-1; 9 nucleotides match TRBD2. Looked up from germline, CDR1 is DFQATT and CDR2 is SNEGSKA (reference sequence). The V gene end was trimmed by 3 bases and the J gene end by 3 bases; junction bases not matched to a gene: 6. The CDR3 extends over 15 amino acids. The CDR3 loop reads CSASSLAGSYNEQFF. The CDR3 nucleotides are TGCAGTGCTAGCTCCCTAGCGGGAAGCTACAATGAGCAGTTCTTC.

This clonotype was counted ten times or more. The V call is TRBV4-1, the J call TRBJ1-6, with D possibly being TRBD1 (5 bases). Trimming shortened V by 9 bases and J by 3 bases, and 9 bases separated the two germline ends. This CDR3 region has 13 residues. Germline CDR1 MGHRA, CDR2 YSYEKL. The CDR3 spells CASSDSYNSPLHF. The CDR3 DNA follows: TGCGCCAGTTCAGACAGCTATAATTCACCCCTCCACTTT.

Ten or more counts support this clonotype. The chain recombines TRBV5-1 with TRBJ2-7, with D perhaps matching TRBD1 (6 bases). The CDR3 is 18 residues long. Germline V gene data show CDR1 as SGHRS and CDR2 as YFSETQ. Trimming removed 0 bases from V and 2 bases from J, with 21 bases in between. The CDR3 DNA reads TGCGCCAGCAGCTTGGTTAAAGGGGGACCCTCGGTTGCCTACGAGCAGTACTTC. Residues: CASSLVKGGPSVAYEQYF.

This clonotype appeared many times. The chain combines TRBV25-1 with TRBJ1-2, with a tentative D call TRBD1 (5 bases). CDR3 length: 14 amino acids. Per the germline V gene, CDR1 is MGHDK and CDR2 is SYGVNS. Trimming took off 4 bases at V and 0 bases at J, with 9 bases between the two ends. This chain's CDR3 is CASSGGGANYGYTF. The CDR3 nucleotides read TGTGCCAGCAGTGGGGGCGGGGCTAACTATGGCTACACCTTC.

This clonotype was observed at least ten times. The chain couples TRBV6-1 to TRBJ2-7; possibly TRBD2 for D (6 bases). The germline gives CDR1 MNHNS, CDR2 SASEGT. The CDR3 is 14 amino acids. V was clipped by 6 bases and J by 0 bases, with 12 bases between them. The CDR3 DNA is TGTGCCAGCAGCCTGGGACTGTCCTCCTACGAGCAGTACTTC. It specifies CASSLGLSSYEQYF.

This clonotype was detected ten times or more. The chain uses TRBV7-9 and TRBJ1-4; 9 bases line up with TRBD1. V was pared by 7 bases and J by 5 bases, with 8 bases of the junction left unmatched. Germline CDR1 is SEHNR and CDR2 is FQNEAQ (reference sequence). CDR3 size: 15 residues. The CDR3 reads CASNRGQGINEKLFF. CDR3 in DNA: TGTGCCAGCAACCGTGGACAGGGGATCAATGAAAAACTGTTTTTT.

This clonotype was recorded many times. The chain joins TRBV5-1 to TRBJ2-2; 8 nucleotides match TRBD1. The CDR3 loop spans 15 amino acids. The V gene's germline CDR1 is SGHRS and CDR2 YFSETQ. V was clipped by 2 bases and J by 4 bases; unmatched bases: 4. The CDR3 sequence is CASSFGQGVTGELFF. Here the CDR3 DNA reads TGCGCCAGCAGCTTTGGACAGGGCGTCACCGGGGAGCTGTTTTTT.

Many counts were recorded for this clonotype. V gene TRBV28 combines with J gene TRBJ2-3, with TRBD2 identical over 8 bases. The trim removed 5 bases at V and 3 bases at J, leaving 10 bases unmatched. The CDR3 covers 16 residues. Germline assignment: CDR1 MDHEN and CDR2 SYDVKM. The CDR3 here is CASSLFVTSATDTQYF. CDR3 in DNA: TGTGCCAGCAGTCTTTTTGTGACTAGCGCAACAGATACGCAGTATTTT.

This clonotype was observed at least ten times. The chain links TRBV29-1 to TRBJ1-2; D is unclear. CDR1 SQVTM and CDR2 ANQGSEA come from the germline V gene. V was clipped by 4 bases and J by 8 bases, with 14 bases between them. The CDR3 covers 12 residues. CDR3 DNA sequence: TGCAGCGTTGGAGTGTCACCACACGGCTACACCTTC. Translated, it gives CSVGVSPHGYTF.

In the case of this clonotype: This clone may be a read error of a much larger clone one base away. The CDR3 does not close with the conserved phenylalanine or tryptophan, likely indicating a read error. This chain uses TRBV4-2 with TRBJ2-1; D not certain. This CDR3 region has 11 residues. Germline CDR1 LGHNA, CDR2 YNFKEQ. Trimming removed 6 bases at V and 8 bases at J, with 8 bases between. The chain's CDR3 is CASRRSDEQFL. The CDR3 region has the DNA TGTGCCAGCAGACGGAGCGATGAGCAGTTCCTC.

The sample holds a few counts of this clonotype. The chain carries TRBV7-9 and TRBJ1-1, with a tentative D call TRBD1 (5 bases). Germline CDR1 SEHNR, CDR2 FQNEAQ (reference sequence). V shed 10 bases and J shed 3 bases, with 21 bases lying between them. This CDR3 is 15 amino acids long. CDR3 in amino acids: CAILTTGVGDTEAFF. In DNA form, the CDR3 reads TGTGCCATCCTCACAACGGGGGTTGGCGACACTGAAGCTTTCTTT.

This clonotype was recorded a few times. CDR3 residues: CASSPSGGENTFF. The CDR3 nucleotides read TGTGCCAGCAGCCCTTCAGGGGGCGAAAATACTTTCTTT. The chain carries TRBV7-9 and TRBJ1-1; TRBD1 matches 8 bases. The CDR3 has 13 amino acids. The germline CDR1 and CDR2 sequences are SEHNR and FQNEAQ (reference sequence). V lost 5 bases and J lost 12; bases outside the gene matches: 11.

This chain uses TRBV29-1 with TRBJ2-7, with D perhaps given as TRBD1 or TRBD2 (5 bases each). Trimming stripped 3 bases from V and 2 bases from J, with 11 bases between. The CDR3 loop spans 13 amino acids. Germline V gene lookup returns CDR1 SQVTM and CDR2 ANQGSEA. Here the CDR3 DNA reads TGCAGCGTTGACCGGGACGGAACCTACGAGCAGTACTTC. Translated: CSVDRDGTYEQYF.

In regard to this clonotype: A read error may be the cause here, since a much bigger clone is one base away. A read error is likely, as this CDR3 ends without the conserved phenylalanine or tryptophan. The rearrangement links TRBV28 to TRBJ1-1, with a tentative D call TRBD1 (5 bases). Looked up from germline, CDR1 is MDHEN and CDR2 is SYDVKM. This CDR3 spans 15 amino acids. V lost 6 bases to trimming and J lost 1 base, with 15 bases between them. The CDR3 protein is CASSPRGRPNTEAFY. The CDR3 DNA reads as TGTGCCAGCAGCCCCCGGGGCAGACCGAACACTGAAGCTTTCTAT.

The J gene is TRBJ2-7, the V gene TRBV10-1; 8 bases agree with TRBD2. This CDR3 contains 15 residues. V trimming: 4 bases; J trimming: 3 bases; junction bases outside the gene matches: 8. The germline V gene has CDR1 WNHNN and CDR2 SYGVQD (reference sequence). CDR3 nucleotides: TGCGCCAGCAGTGCGACAGCGACTAGCGTCTACGAGCAGTACTTC. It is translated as CASSATATSVYEQYF.

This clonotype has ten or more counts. CDR3 loop: CASSESWGADTQYF. For the CDR3, the DNA is TGTGCCAGCAGTGAATCGTGGGGAGCAGATACGCAGTATTTT. The chain carries TRBV25-1 and TRBJ2-3, with a tentative D call TRBD2 (5 bases). Germline-derived CDR1 and CDR2 are MGHDK and SYGVNS. Deletions cut 1 base from V and 4 bases from J, with 9 bases between. CDR3 size: 14 residues.

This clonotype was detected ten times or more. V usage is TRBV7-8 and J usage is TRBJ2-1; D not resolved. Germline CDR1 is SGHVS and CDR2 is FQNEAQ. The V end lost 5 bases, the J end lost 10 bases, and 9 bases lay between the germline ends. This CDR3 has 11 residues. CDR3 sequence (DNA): TGTGCCAGCAGCCCGGATTTGGAGCAGTTCTTC. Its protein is CASSPDLEQFF.

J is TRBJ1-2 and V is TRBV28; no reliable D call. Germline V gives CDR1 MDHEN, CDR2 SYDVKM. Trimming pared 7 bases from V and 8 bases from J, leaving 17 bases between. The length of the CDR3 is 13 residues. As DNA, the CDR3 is TGTGCCAGCACCCAAATCCCGTACCGAGGCTACACCTTC. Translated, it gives CASTQIPYRGYTF.

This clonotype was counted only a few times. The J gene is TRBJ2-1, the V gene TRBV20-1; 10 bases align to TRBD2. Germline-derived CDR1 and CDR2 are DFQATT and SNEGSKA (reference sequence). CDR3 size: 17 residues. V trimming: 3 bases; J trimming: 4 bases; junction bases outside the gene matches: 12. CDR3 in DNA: TGCAGTGCTAGCGGGTTAGCGGGAGGCCATATATACAATGAGCAGTTCTTC. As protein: CSASGLAGGHIYNEQFF.

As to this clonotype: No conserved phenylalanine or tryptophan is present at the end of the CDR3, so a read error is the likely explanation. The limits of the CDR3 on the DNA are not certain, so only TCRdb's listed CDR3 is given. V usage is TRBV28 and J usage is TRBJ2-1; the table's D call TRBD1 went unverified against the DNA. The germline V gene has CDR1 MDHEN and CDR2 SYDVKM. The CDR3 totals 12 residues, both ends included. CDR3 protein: CASSLPDRGKFI.

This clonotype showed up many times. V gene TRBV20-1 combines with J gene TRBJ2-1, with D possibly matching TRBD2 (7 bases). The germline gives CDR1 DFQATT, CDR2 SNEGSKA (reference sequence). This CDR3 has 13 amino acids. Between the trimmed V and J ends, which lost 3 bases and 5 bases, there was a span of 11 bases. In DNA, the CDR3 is TGCAGTGCTAGCGCGGGGGCCAACAATGAGCAGTTCTTC. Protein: CSASAGANNEQFF.